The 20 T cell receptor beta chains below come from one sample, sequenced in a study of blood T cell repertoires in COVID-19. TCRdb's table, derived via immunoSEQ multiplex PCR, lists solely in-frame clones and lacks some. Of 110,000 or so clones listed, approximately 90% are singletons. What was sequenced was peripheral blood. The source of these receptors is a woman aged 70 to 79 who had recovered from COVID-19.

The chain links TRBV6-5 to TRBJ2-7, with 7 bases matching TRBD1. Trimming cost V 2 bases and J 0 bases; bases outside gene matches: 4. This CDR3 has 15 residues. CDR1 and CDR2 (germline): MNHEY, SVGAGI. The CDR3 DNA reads TGTGCCAGCAGTTACAGGGGGCCGAGCTCCTACGAGCAGTACTTC. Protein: CASSYRGPSSYEQYF.

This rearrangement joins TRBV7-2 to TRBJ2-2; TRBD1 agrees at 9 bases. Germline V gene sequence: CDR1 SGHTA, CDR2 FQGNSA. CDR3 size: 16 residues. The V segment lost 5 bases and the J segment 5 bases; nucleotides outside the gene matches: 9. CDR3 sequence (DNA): TGTGCCAGCAGCCGGGGACAGGGAGTGGAGACCGGGGAGCTGTTTTTT. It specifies CASSRGQGVETGELFF.

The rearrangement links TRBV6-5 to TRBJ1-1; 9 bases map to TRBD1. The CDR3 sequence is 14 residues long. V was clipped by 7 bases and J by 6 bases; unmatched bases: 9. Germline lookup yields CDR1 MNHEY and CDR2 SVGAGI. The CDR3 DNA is TGTGCCAGCAATACCAGACAGGGGGAGGCTGAAGCTTTCTTT. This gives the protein CASNTRQGEAEAFF.

The CDR3 is CASSLAGGYGYTF. The DNA of the CDR3 is TGTGCCAGCAGTTTGGCAGGGGGCTATGGCTACACCTTC. The chain is built from TRBV28 and TRBJ1-2; 7 bases agree with TRBD1. CDR1 and CDR2 from the germline V gene are MDHEN and SYDVKM. After removal of 3 bases from V and 4 bases from J, the junction contained 2 bases not matched to a gene. The CDR3 is 13 residues long.

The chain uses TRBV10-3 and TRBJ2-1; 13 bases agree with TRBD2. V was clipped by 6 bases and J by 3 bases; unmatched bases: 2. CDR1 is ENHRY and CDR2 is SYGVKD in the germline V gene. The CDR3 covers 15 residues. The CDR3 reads CAIRRTSGSYNEQFF. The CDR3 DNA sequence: TGTGCCATCAGGAGGACTAGCGGGAGCTACAATGAGCAGTTCTTC.

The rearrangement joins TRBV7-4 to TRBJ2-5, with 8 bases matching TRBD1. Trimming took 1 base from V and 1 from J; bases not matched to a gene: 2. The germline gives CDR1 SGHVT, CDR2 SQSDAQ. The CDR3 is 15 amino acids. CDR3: CASSLGGTGQETQYF. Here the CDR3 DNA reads TGTGCCAGCAGCTTAGGAGGGACAGGCCAAGAGACCCAGTACTTC.

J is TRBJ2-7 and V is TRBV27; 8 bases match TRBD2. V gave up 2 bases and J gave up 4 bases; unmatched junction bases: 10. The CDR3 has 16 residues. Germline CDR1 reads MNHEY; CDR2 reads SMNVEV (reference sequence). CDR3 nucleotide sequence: TGTGCCAGCAGTTTAGCGGGGGGCGCGGTGAGGTACGAGCAGTACTTC. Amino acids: CASSLAGGAVRYEQYF.

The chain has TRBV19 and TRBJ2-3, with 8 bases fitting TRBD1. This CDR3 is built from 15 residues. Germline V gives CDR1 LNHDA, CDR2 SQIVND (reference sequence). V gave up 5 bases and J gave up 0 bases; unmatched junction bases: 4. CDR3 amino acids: CASSRTGPSTDTQYF. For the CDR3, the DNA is TGTGCCAGTAGTCGGACAGGGCCAAGCACAGATACGCAGTATTTT.

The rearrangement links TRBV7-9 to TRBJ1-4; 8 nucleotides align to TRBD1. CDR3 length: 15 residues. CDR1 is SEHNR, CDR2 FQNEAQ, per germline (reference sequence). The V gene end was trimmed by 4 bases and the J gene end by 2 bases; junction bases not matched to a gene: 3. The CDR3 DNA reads TGTGCCAGCAGCTCACAGGGGGTGACTAATGAAAAACTGTTTTTT. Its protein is CASSSQGVTNEKLFF.

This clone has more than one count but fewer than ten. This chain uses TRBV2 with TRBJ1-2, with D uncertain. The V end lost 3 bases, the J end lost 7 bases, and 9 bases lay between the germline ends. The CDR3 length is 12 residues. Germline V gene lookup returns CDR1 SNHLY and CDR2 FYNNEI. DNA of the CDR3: TGTGCCAGCAGTGAGAGCCAGGCTGGCTACACCTTC. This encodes CASSESQAGYTF. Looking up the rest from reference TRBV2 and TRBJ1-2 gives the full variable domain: EPEVTQTPSHQVTQMGQEVILRCVPISNHLYFYWYRQILGQKVEFLVSFYNNEISEKSEIFDDQFSVERPDGSNFTLKIRSTKLEDSAMYFCASSESQAGYTFGSGTRLTVV.

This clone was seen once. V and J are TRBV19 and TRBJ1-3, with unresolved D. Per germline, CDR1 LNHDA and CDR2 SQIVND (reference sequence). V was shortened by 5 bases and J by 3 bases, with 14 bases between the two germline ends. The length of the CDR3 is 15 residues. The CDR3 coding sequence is TGTGCCAGTAGTGCCAGATACAGCATTGGAAACACCATATATTTT. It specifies CASSARYSIGNTIYF.

As DNA, the CDR3 is TGTGCCAGCGGCCCCCCCGGGACAGGGACGTACGAGCAGTACTTC. It translates to CASGPPGTGTYEQYF. This chain connects TRBV6-6 to TRBJ2-7; 9 bases match TRBD1. The CDR3 has 15 amino acids. The trim removed 8 bases at V and 4 bases at J, leaving 12 bases unmatched. CDR1 is MNHNY and CDR2 is SVGAGI in the germline V gene (reference sequence).

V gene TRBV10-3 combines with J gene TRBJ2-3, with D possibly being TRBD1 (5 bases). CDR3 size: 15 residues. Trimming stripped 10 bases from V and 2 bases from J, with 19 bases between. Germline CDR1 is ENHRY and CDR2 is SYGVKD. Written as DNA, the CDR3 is TGTGCCACCGCGACGCTGACAGAGACCACAGATACGCAGTATTTT. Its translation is CATATLTETTDTQYF.

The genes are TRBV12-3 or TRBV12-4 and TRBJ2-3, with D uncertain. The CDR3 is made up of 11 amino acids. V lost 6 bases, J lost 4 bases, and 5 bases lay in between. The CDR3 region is CASRESDTQYF. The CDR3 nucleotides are TGTGCCAGCAGGGAGTCAGATACGCAGTATTTT.

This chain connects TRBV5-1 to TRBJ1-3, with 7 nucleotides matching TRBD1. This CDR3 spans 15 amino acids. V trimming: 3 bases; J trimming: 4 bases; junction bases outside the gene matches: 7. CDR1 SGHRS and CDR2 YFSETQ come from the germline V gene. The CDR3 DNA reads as TGCGCCAGCAGCTCCGGGACAGCCCCGGGAAACACCATATATTTT. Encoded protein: CASSSGTAPGNTIYF.

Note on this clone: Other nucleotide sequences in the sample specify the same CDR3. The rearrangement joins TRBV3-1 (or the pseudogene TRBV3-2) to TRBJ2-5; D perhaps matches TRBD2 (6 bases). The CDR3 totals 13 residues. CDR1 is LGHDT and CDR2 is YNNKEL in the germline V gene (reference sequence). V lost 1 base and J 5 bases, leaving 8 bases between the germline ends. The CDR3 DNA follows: TGTGCCAGCAGCCAAGCGGGAGAGGAGACCCAGTACTTC. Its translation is CASSQAGEETQYF.

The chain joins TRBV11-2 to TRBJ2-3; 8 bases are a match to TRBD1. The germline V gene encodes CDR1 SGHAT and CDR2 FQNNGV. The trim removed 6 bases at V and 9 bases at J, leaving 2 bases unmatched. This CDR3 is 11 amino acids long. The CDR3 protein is CASSRQGTQYF. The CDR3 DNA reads TGTGCCAGCAGTCGACAGGGGACGCAGTATTTT.

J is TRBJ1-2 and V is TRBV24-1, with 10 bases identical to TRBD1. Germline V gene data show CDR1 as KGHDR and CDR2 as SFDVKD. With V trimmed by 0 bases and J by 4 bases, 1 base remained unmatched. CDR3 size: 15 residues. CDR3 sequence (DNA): TGTGCCACCAGTGATTTGGGACAGGGGGGCTATGGCTACACCTTC. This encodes CATSDLGQGGYGYTF.

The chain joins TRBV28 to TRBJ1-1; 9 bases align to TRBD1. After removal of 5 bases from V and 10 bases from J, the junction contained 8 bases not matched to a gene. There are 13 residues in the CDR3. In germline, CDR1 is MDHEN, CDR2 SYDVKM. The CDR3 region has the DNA TGTGCCAGCAGTCGACAGGGGGTAAAGGGAGCTTTCTTT. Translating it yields CASSRQGVKGAFF.

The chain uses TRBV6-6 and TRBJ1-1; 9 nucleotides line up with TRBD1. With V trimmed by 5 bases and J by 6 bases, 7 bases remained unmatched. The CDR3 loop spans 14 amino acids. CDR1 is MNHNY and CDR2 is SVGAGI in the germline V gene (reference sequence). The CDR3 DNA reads TGTGCCAGCAGTCACGGGACAGGGAGAGCTGAAGCTTTCTTT. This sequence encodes CASSHGTGRAEAFF.